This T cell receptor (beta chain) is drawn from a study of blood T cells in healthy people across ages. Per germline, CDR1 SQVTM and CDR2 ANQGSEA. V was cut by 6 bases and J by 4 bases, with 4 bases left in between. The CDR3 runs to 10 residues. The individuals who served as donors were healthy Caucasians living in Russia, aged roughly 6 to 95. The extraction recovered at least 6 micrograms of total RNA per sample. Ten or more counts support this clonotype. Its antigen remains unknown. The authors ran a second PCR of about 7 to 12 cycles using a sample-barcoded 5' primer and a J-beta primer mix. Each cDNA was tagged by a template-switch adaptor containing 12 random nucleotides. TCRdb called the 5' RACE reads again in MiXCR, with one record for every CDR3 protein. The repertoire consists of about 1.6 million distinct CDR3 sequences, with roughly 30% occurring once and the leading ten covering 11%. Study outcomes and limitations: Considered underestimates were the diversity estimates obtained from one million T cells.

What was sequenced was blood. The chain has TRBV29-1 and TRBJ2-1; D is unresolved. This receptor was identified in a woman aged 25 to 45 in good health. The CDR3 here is CSVTYNEQFF. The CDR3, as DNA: TGCAGCGTAACATACAATGAGCAGTTCTTC.